This T cell receptor beta chain stems from a study of stem cell transplantation in POMP-related autoinflammatory disease. Overall study findings and caveats: PRAID patients trended toward lower TRB diversity and higher clonality in all analyzed T-cell subsets. In PRAID patients, the number of distinct TRB V-J gene pairings was restricted.

The CDR3 length is 17 residues. V trimming: 2 bases; J trimming: 5 bases; junction bases outside the gene matches: 7. Germline V gives CDR1 MNHEY, CDR2 SMNVEV (reference sequence). Regarding this clone: Its antigen remains unidentified.

The data were produced by immunoSEQ multiplex PCR, yet TCRdb's version contains in-frame clones alone and is incomplete. Seen here are under 11,000 clones, more than 85% observed once, and the top ten hold around 55%. The origin of this receptor is a human donor with POMP-related autoinflammation and immune dysregulation (PRAID). Specimen: CD8+ T cells from PBMCs, collected before stem cell transplantation. V gene TRBV27 combines with J gene TRBJ2-1; TRBD2 agrees at 12 bases. The CDR3 is CASSLMTSGSFDNEQFF. Written as DNA, the CDR3 is TGTGCCAGCAGTTTAATGACTAGCGGGAGTTTCGACAATGAGCAGTTCTTC.